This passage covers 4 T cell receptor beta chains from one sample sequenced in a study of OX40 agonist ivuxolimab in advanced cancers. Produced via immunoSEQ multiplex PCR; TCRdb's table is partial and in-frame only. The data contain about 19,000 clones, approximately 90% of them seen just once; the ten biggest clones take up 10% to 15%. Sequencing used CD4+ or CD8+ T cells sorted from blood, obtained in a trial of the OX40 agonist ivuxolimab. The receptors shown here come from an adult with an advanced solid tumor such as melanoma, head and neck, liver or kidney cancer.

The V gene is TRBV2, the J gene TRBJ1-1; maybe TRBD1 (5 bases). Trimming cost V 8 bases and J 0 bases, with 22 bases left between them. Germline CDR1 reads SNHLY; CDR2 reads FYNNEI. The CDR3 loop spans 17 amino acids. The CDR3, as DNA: TGTGCCAGCCGAAGGCAGGGCCCCTTCTCCCTGAACACTGAAGCTTTCTTT. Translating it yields CASRRQGPFSLNTEAFF.

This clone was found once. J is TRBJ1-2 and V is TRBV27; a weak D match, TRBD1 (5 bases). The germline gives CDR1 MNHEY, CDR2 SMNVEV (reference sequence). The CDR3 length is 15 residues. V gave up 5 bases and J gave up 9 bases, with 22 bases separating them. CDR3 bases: TGTGCCAGCAGTCCACTATACGGGACGGGTATAAGCTACACCTTC. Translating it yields CASSPLYGTGISYTF.

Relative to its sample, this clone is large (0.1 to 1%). The CDR3 bases are TGCAGCGTGTTCGGGAGAGGGTCCTACGAGCAGTACTTC. This sequence encodes CSVFGRGSYEQYF. The gene calls are TRBV29-1 and TRBJ2-7; weak D call: TRBD2 (6 bases). V was trimmed by 6 bases and J by 1 base, leaving 13 bases between them. Germline CDR1 and CDR2: SQVTM and ANQGSEA. The CDR3 spans 13 residues.

This chain's CDR3 is CASSLEGTEAFF. Here the CDR3 DNA reads TGCGCCAGCAGCCTGGAAGGCACTGAAGCTTTCTTT. The genes are TRBV5-1 and TRBJ1-1, with D uncertain. With 4 bases removed from V and 4 bases from J, the gap between germline ends came to 8 bases. Germline values: CDR1 SGHRS, CDR2 YFSETQ. This CDR3 is built from 12 residues.